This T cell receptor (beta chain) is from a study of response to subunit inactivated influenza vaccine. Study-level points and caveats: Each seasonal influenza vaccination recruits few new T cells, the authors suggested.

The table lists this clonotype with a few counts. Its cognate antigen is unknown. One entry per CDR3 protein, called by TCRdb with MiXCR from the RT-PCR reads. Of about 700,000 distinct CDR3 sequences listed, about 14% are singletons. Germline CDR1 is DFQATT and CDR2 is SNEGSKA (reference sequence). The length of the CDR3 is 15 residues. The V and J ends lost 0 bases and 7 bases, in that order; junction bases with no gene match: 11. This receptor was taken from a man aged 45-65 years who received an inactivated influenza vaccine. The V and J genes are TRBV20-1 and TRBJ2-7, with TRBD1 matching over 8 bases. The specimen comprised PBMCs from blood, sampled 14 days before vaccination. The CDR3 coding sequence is TGCAGTGCTAGAGACCTGCGCAGGGGGCGAGGTGAGCAGTACTTC. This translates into CSARDLRRGRGEQYF.